This T cell receptor (beta chain) was recovered during a study of T cell repertoires in cytomegalovirus infection. The CDR3 totals 15 residues. Germline CDR1 SEHNR, CDR2 FQNEAQ (reference sequence). V was pared by 8 bases and J by 5 bases, with 14 bases of the junction left unmatched. Using its own MiXCR run on the reads, TCRdb lists one record per CDR3 protein. The sample consists of 750,000 to 900,000 distinct CDR3 sequences, around 29% of them appearing once. Concerning this clonotype itself: Its antigen is unidentified.

Notes on the study in general: Cumulative public TCR beta family frequency identified CMV carriers with the relevant HLA.

This chain joins TRBV7-9 and TRBJ1-2, with 7 bases identical to TRBD1. This clonotype originated in a human donor in good health (CMV status not recorded). Some clones in this sample may be carry-over from other donors' samples. The input for sequencing was cultured CD8+ T cells from PBMCs, taken from culture after CMV antigen stimulation. This chain's CDR3 is CASQSSSDRVYGYTF. The CDR3 nucleotides read TGTGCCAGCCAATCCTCTTCCGACAGGGTGTATGGCTACACCTTC.